These T cell receptor beta chains were read from a single sample in a study of vaccination effects on CD4 cells after COVID-19. Method: immunoSEQ multiplex PCR; TCRdb's copy keeps in-frame clones and lacks some. This sample has tens of thousands of clones; roughly 80% occur once, and the top ten carry around 2.1%. No antigens are known for them. The specimen comprised CD4+ T cells from PBMCs cultured without peptide, sampled before COVID-19 vaccination. All receptors derive from a human donor who received a COVID-19 vaccine. Both conserved end residues are part of each CDR3. Each record gives: V gene, D gene, J gene, clone size, CDR3 DNA, CDR3 protein. The D gene is left open where the match is weak. Size is stated for part of the rows, as once, few or many counts, or as a class when the clone is expanded.

V: TRBV6-5
D: .
J: TRBJ2-2
size: .
DNA: TGTGCCAGCAGTTTTAGGGGGGTAAACACCGGGGAGCTGTTTTTT
CDR3: CASSFRGVNTGELFF

V: TRBV2
D: .
J: TRBJ1-1
size: .
DNA: TGTGCCAGCAGTCCCCCTGGGAGGGCGAGGGCTGAAGCTTTCTTT
CDR3: CASSPPGRARAEAFF

V: TRBV2
D: .
J: TRBJ2-5
size: .
DNA: TGTGCCAGCAGTTATTTAAAAGAGACCCAGTACTTC
CDR3: CASSYLKETQYF

V: TRBV5-1
D: TRBD2
J: TRBJ2-1
size: .
DNA: TGCGCCAGCAGCTTGGTAGCGGGAGCGTACAATGAGCAGTTCTTC
CDR3: CASSLVAGAYNEQFF

V: TRBV30
D: .
J: TRBJ2-5
size: .
DNA: TGTGCCTGGGGCCACGGGTCTGCTCGACGAGAGACCCAGTACTTC
CDR3: CAWGHGSARRETQYF

V: TRBV19
D: .
J: TRBJ2-1
size: .
DNA: TGTGCCAGTAGTTTATTCGGGGGTACCTACAATGAGCAGTTCTTC
CDR3: CASSLFGGTYNEQFF

V: TRBV6-5
D: .
J: TRBJ1-2
size: few
DNA: TGTGCCAGCATCGAGAATTTCTATGGCTACACCTTC
CDR3: CASIENFYGYTF

V: TRBV6-6
D: .
J: TRBJ1-1
size: .
DNA: TGTGCCAGCAGTTATGAATTCACTGAAGCTTTCTTT
CDR3: CASSYEFTEAFF

V: TRBV4-1
D: .
J: TRBJ1-3
size: .
DNA: TGCGCCAGCAGCCAAGCGGACGGCTCCTCTGGAAACACCATATATTTT
CDR3: CASSQADGSSGNTIYF

V: TRBV5-6
D: .
J: TRBJ1-6
size: .
DNA: TGTGCCAGCAGCTTGTCGTGGTACCAGGGATCGAATTCACCCCTCCACTTT
CDR3: CASSLSWYQGSNSPLHF

V: TRBV5-1
D: .
J: TRBJ2-3
size: .
DNA: TGCGCCAGCAGTACCGGGGGTGCAGATACGCAGTATTTT
CDR3: CASSTGGADTQYF

V: TRBV7-8
D: .
J: TRBJ1-6
size: .
DNA: TGTGCCAGCAGCTCCTGGACGGGCGGACCCCTCCACTTT
CDR3: CASSSWTGGPLHF

V: TRBV5-1
D: .
J: TRBJ1-3
size: .
DNA: TGCGCCAGCAGCGACCCAGGCAACTCTGGAAACACCATATATTTT
CDR3: CASSDPGNSGNTIYF

V: TRBV29-1
D: TRBD1
J: TRBJ1-1
size: .
DNA: TGCAGCGTTGAGGACAGGGGAGTTTGGACTGAAGCTTTCTTT
CDR3: CSVEDRGVWTEAFF

V: TRBV7-8
D: .
J: TRBJ1-5
size: few
DNA: TGTGCCAGCAGCTTAGAACCAGGGGTTCAGCCCCAGCATTTT
CDR3: CASSLEPGVQPQHF

V: TRBV2
D: .
J: TRBJ2-1
size: few
DNA: TGTGCCAGCAGTGATGCGGTTAGCTCCTACAATGAGCAGTTCTTC
CDR3: CASSDAVSSYNEQFF

V: TRBV6-4
D: .
J: TRBJ1-2
size: few
DNA: TGTGCCAGCCGTGCTGGCGGCAACTATGGCTACACCTTC
CDR3: CASRAGGNYGYTF